This passage covers 18 T cell receptor beta chains from one sample sequenced in a study of identifying expanded T cells in peripheral blood. Using immunoSEQ multiplex PCR, the repertoire was profiled, and TCRdb retains in-frame clones only, with some absent. The sample carries around 80,000 clones, about 90% recorded once. Sequencing was carried out using blood. Receptor source: a person between 18 and 69 years old in good health.

The CDR3 DNA reads as TGTGCCAGCGGCCTAGCGGGAAACACCGGGGAGCTGTTTTTT. It codes for CASGLAGNTGELFF. The J gene is TRBJ2-2, the V gene TRBV11-2; 9 bases are a match to TRBD2. The CDR3 extends over 14 amino acids. Trimming took 8 bases from V and 2 from J; bases not matched to a gene: 3. From germline, CDR1 is SGHAT and CDR2 FQNNGV.

This clone has only a few counts. The J gene is TRBJ1-6, the V gene TRBV15, with D possibly TRBD1 on 6 matching bases. From germline, CDR1 is LNHNV and CDR2 YYDKDF (reference sequence). V lost 1 base to trimming and J lost 7 bases, with 11 bases between them. The CDR3 loop spans 15 amino acids. The CDR3 here is CATSRGNRENSPLHF. CDR3 sequence (DNA): TGTGCCACCAGCAGAGGTAACAGGGAGAATTCACCCCTCCACTTT.

The chain recombines TRBV5-8 with TRBJ2-3, with D unclear. The V and J ends lost 4 bases and 10 bases respectively, with 10 bases between them. The germline CDR1 and CDR2 sequences are SGHTS and YDEGEE. The CDR3 runs 11 residues. The CDR3 nucleotides are TGTGCCAGCAGCGGTGCCCCTTCGCAGTATTTT. This gives the protein CASSGAPSQYF. The full variable domain, in which reference TRBV5-8 and TRBJ2-3 provide the parts outside the CDR3, is EAGVTQSPTHLIKTRGQQATLRCSPISGHTSVYWYQQALGLGLQFLLWYDEGEERNRGNFPPRFSGRQFPNYSSELNVNALELEDSALYLCASSGAPSQYFGPGTRLTVL.

This clone was recorded once. This chain uses TRBV9 with TRBJ2-7, with D uncertain. The germline CDR1 and CDR2 sequences are SGDLS and YYNGEE. The CDR3 contains 13 residues. Trimming shortened V by 0 bases and J by 1 base, and 5 bases separated the two germline ends. The DNA for the CDR3 is TGTGCCAGCAGCGTAGGACAATCCTACGAGCAGTACTTC. Translation gives CASSVGQSYEQYF.

DNA of the CDR3: TGTGCCAGCAGCCCGGGGGAGACCCAGTACTTC. Encoded protein: CASSPGETQYF. This chain links TRBV7-2 with TRBJ2-5, with a possible D match to TRBD2 (5 bases). Germline CDR1 reads SGHTA; CDR2 reads FQGNSA. The ends were cut back, 5 bases at V and 5 bases at J, with 6 bases in the middle. This CDR3 is 11 amino acids long.

The chain recombines TRBV6-5 with TRBJ2-5, with D perhaps TRBD2 (6 bases). CDR3 length: 14 residues. The V gene lost 5 bases and the J gene lost 1 base, with 11 bases spanning the gap. From germline, CDR1 is MNHEY and CDR2 SVGAGI. CDR3: CASSLRTIQETQYF. CDR3 DNA: TGTGCCAGCAGTCTCCGGACTATCCAAGAGACCCAGTACTTC.

This chain uses TRBV20-1 with TRBJ2-5; D gene ambiguous. The assigned J gene may be wrong: the sequence end matches TRBJ2-7 better. Germline V gene sequence: CDR1 DFQATT, CDR2 SNEGSKA (reference sequence). The CDR3 contains 11 residues. CDR3 coding DNA: TGCAGTGCAGACGAGGCCTACGAGCAGTACTTC. This sequence encodes CSADEAYEQYF.

The V and J genes are TRBV7-2 and TRBJ2-5, with TRBD1 as a possible D gene (5 bases). With 6 bases removed from V and 3 bases from J, the gap between germline ends came to 11 bases. CDR1 is SGHTA and CDR2 is FQGNSA in the germline V gene. The CDR3 is made up of 13 amino acids. Here the CDR3 DNA reads TGTGCCAGCAGTGCTGACAGCAAAGAGACCCAGTACTTC. Translated: CASSADSKETQYF.

This clone was counted only a few times. V and J are TRBV7-2 and TRBJ1-2, with D uncertain. The CDR3 consists of 14 residues. CDR1 is SGHTA, CDR2 FQGNSA, per germline. V was cut by 4 bases and J by 4 bases, with 13 bases left in between. This CDR3 reads CASSSKAGPYGYTF. In DNA, the CDR3 is TGTGCCAGCAGCTCAAAGGCAGGTCCCTATGGCTACACCTTC.

J is TRBJ1-2 and V is TRBV2; 12 bases align to TRBD1. CDR3 size: 18 residues. Trimming took 7 bases from V and 5 from J; bases not matched to a gene: 17. Germline assignment: CDR1 SNHLY and CDR2 FYNNEI. CDR3 coding DNA: TGTGCCAGCACCAAGGGATCTCCGGGACAGGGGGCGTTGTATGGCTACACCTTC. Its translation is CASTKGSPGQGALYGYTF.

CDR3 amino acids: CASSEGSSPWETQYF. CDR3 DNA sequence: TGTGCCAGCAGTGAAGGGTCGTCACCATGGGAGACCCAGTACTTC. V and J are TRBV2 and TRBJ2-5; unclear D gene. The CDR3 contains 15 residues. V lost 1 base and J lost 5, with 14 bases in between. Germline lookup yields CDR1 SNHLY and CDR2 FYNNEI.

The V gene is TRBV11-2, the J gene TRBJ2-5; D may be TRBD2 (7 bases). CDR1 SGHAT and CDR2 FQNNGV come from the germline V gene. Trimming cost V 3 bases and J 7 bases, with 12 bases left between them. The length of the CDR3 is 13 residues. The CDR3: CASSFGGQGTQYF. CDR3 bases: TGTGCCAGCAGCTTCGGGGGGCAGGGGACCCAGTACTTC.

The chain couples TRBV19 to TRBJ2-7; D may match TRBD1 or TRBD2 (5 bases each). This CDR3 contains 15 residues. The germline gives CDR1 LNHDA, CDR2 SQIVND (reference sequence). V was shortened by 4 bases and J by 3 bases, with 16 bases between the two germline ends. CDR3 loop: CASSRGGQGGYEQYF. DNA for the CDR3: TGTGCCAGTAGTAGAGGCGGGCAGGGTGGCTACGAGCAGTACTTC.

The chain employs TRBV7-6 and TRBJ2-3; D is ambiguous. There are 14 residues in the CDR3. V lost 1 base to trimming and J lost 2 bases, with 7 bases between them. Germline V gene sequence: CDR1 SGHVS, CDR2 FNYEAQ. The CDR3 region has the DNA TGTGCCAGCAGCTTAGGTCTAGACACAGATACGCAGTATTTT. It translates to CASSLGLDTDTQYF.

V is TRBV12-5 and J is TRBJ2-3; 12 nucleotides match TRBD2. Germline trimming cut 2 bases from V and 4 bases from J; bases unmatched to any gene: 10. This CDR3 has 18 residues. Germline-derived CDR1 and CDR2 are LGHNT and FRNRAP. CDR3 bases: TGTGCTAGTGGTTTGCCCCGACTAGCGGGAGATTTCTCAGATACGCAGTATTTT. This sequence encodes CASGLPRLAGDFSDTQYF.

The J gene is TRBJ2-1, the V gene TRBV7-9, with TRBD2 identical over 9 bases. V dropped 3 bases and J dropped 5; count of bases not matched to a gene: 8. The CDR3 length is 16 residues. The germline V gene has CDR1 SEHNR and CDR2 FQNEAQ (reference sequence). For the CDR3, the DNA is TGTGCCAGCAGCTTTGCTAGGACTAGCGCGAACAATGAGCAGTTCTTC. Residues: CASSFARTSANNEQFF. Supplemented by reference TRBV7-9 and TRBJ2-1, the full variable domain reads DTGVSQNPRHKITKRGQNVTFRCDPISEHNRLYWYRQTLGQGPEFLTYFQNEAQLEKSRLLSDRFSAERPKGSFSTLEIQRTEQGDSAMYLCASSFARTSANNEQFFGPGTRLTVL.

The chain links TRBV11-3 to TRBJ2-1; 13 bases are shared with TRBD2. The CDR3 sequence is 17 residues long. The V gene's germline CDR1 is SGHNT and CDR2 YENEEA. V shed 4 bases, J shed 8 bases, and the junction held 11 bases outside the gene matches. This chain's CDR3 is CASSSRTSGSRKDEQFF. The CDR3 DNA reads TGTGCCAGCAGCTCCCGGACTAGCGGGAGTCGGAAGGATGAGCAGTTCTTC.

The chain employs TRBV6-5 and TRBJ1-6, with a possible D match to TRBD1 (5 bases). CDR1 and CDR2 from the germline V gene are MNHEY and SVGAGI. Trimming left V 2 bases short and J 5 bases short, with 7 bases between. The CDR3 runs to 14 residues. In DNA, the CDR3 is TGTGCCAGCAGTTACGAAGGGGATAATTCACCCCTCCACTTT. Amino acids: CASSYEGDNSPLHF.